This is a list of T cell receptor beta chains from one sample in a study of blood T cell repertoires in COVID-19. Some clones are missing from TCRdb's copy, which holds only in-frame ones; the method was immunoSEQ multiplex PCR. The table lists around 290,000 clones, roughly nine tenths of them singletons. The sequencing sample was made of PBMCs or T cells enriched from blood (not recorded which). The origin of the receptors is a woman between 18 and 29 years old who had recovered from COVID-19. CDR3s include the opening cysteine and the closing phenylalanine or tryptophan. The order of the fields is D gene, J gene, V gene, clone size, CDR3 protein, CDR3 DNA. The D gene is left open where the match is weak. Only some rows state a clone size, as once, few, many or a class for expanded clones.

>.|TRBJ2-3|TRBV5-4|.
CASSKDSQGTDTQYF
TGTGCCAGCAGCAAAGACAGCCAAGGAACAGATACGCAGTATTTT
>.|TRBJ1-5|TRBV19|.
CASSTTGYRQPQHF
TGTGCCAGTAGTACTACAGGGTACCGTCAGCCCCAGCATTTT
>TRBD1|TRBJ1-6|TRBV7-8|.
CASSYSTPGQGAFSLHF
TGTGCCAGCAGCTATTCAACTCCGGGACAGGGGGCCTTTTCCCTCCACTTT
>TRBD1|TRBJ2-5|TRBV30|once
CASHKAGGLSDQYF
TGTGCCTCACACAAGGCAGGGGGTTTGTCGGACCAGTACTTC
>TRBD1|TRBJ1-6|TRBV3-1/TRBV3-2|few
CASSQDRGNSPLHF
TGTGCCAGCAGCCAAGACAGGGGGAACTCACCCCTCCACTTT
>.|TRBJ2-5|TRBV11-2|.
CASSWGRGETQYF
TGTGCCAGCAGTTGGGGGCGCGGAGAGACCCAGTACTTC
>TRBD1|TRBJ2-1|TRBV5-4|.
CASRRSGTGAIGQFF
TGTGCCAGCAGGCGATCCGGGACAGGTGCAATTGGGCAGTTCTTC
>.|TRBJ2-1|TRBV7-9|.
CASYLKKDGRSSYNEQFF
TGTGCCAGCTACCTGAAAAAGGACGGGAGAAGCTCCTACAATGAGCAGTTCTTC
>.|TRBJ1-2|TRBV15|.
CATSRVGPGLGYGYTF
TGTGCCACCAGCAGAGTCGGGCCTGGACTGGGCTATGGCTACACCTTC
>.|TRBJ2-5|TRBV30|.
CAWSRAYGGSETQYF
TGTGCCTGGAGCCGGGCTTACGGGGGTTCGGAGACCCAGTACTTC
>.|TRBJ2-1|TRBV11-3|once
CASSLRGNSYNEQFF
TGTGCCAGCAGCTTAAGGGGGAACTCCTACAATGAGCAGTTCTTC
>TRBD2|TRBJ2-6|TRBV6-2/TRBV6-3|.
CASSQGEGASGANVLTF
TGTGCCAGCAGCCAAGGGGAGGGAGCCTCTGGGGCCAACGTCCTGACTTTC
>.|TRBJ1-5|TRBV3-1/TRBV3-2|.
CASSQDVNQPQHF
TGTGCCAGCAGCCAAGATGTAAATCAGCCCCAGCATTTT
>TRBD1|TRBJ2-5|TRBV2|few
CASSRDRTNQETQYF
TGTGCCAGCAGTCGGGACAGGACGAACCAAGAGACCCAGTACTTC
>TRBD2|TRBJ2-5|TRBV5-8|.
CASSIGTSGGETQYF
TGTGCCAGCAGCATCGGGACTAGCGGGGGAGAGACCCAGTACTTC
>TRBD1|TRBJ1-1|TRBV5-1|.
CASSAGQLNTEAFF
TGCGCCAGCAGCGCGGGACAGCTGAACACTGAAGCTTTCTTT
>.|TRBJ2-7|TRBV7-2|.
CASSSGLVGEQYF
TGTGCCAGCAGCTCCGGACTCGTCGGCGAGCAGTACTTC
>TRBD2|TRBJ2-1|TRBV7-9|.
CASSLGRGVTNEQFF
TGTGCCAGCAGCTTGGGTCGGGGGGTGACCAATGAGCAGTTCTTC
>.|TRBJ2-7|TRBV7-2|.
CASSLVRGTKTSYEQYF
TGTGCCAGCAGCTTAGTACGGGGGACCAAGACCTCCTACGAGCAGTACTTC
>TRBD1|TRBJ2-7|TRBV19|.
CASGDRDRYNEQYF
TGTGCCAGTGGGGACCGGGACAGGTACAACGAGCAGTACTTC
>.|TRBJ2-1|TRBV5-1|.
CASSLEESDDEQFF
TGCGCCAGCAGCTTGGAGGAGAGTGACGATGAGCAGTTCTTC
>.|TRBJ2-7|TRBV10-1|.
CASSETRTGGNEQYF
TGCGCCAGCAGTGAGACTCGGACAGGCGGGAACGAGCAGTACTTC
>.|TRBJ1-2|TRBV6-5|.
CASSPLFSNYGYTF
TGTGCCAGCAGTCCACTCTTTTCTAACTATGGCTACACCTTC
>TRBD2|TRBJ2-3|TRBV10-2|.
CASSEVASGRDDTQYF
TGCGCCAGCAGTGAGGTGGCTAGCGGGAGGGACGATACGCAGTATTTT
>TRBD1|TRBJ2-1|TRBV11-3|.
CASTPGQGRGNTENEQFF
TGTGCCAGCACCCCGGGACAGGGGCGCGGAAACACGGAGAATGAGCAGTTCTTC
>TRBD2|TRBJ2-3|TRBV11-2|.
CASSFSGRVTDTQYF
TGTGCCAGCAGCTTTAGCGGGAGAGTCACAGATACGCAGTATTTT
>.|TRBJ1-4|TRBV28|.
CASSLRPGATNEKLFF
TGTGCCAGCAGTTTACGTCCCGGAGCAACTAATGAAAAACTGTTTTTT
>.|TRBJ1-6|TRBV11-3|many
CASSLGTKNSPLHF
TGTGCCAGCAGCTTAGGGACAAAAAATTCACCCCTCCACTTT
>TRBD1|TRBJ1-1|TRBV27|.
CASSSGQTMNTEAFF
TGTGCCAGCAGTTCGGGACAGACAATGAACACTGAAGCTTTCTTT
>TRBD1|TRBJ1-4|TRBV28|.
CASSGRGDEKLFF
TGTGCCAGCAGCGGCAGGGGGGATGAAAAACTGTTTTTT
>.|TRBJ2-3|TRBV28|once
CASSSYPAGTQYF
TGTGCCAGCAGTTCGTATCCCGCGGGTACGCAGTATTTT
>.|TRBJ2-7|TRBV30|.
CAWSRAGASEQYF
TGTGCCTGGAGCCGAGCAGGGGCGTCCGAGCAGTACTTC
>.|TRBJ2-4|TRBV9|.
CASSSVRAKNIQYF
TGTGCCAGCAGTTCGGTGAGGGCCAAAAACATTCAGTACTTC
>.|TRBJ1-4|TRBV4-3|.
CASSQDLLSGATNEKLFF
TGCGCCAGCAGCCAAGATCTGCTATCGGGGGCAACTAATGAAAAACTGTTTTTT
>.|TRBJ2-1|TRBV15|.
CATSLGQVYNEQFF
TGTGCCACCAGCTTAGGACAAGTCTACAATGAGCAGTTCTTC
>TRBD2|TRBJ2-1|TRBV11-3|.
CASSLDSGTPYNEQFF
TGTGCCAGCAGCTTAGACAGCGGGACCCCGTACAATGAGCAGTTCTTC
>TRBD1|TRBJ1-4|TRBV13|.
CASSFGTDNEKLFF
TGTGCCAGCAGCTTCGGGACAGACAATGAAAAACTGTTTTTT
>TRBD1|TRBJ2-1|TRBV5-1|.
CASSLGQGGYNEQFF
TGCGCCAGCAGCTTGGGACAGGGGGGATACAATGAGCAGTTCTTC
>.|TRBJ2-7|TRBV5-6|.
CASSHPNSYEQYF
TGTGCCAGCAGCCATCCTAACTCCTACGAGCAGTACTTC
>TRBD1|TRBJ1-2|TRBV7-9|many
CASSLRQGANYGYTF
TGTGCCAGCAGCCTTCGACAGGGGGCGAACTATGGCTACACCTTC
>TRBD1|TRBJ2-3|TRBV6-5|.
CASRVDRGADTQYF
TGTGCCAGCAGGGTTGACAGGGGCGCAGATACGCAGTATTTT
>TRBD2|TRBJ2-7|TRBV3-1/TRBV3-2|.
CASSPRLAGDYEQYF
TGTGCCAGCAGCCCCAGACTAGCGGGAGACTACGAGCAGTACTTC
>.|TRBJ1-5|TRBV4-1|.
CASSWEGLGQPQHF
TGCGCCAGCAGCTGGGAGGGTTTGGGCCAGCCCCAGCATTTT
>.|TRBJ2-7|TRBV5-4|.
CASSLTPSVEQYF
TGTGCCAGCAGCTTAACCCCTAGTGTCGAGCAGTACTTC
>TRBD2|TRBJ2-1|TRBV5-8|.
CASSQGLAGVHEQFF
TGTGCCAGCAGCCAGGGACTAGCGGGAGTCCATGAGCAGTTCTTC
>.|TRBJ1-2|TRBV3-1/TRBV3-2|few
CASSQVTANYGYTF
TGTGCCAGCAGCCAAGTTACAGCTAACTATGGCTACACCTTC
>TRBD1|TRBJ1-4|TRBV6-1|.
CASSEYGGTGLEKLFF
TGTGCCAGCAGTGAATATGGTGGGACAGGGCTTGAAAAACTGTTTTTT
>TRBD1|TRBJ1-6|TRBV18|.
CASSPLPEGARVTRNSPLHF
TGTGCCAGCTCACCACTACCCGAGGGGGCGAGGGTTACGCGTAATTCACCCCTCCACTTT
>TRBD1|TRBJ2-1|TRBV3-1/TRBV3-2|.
CASSQGRGQVRWSSYNEQFF
TGTGCCAGCAGCCAAGGGAGGGGACAGGTCCGTTGGAGCTCCTACAATGAGCAGTTCTTC
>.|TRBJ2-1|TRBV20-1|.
CSAPGLPEQFF
TGCAGTGCCCCAGGACTTCCAGAGCAGTTCTTC
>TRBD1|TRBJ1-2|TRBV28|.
CASSVTGGGYGYTF
TGTGCCAGCAGTGTGACAGGGGGCGGCTATGGCTACACCTTC
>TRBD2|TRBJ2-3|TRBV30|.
CAWREAGVTGDTQYF
TGTGCCTGGAGAGAAGCGGGAGTTACAGGAGATACGCAGTATTTT
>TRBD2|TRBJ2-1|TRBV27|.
CASSEASGSYNEQFF
TGTGCCAGCAGTGAGGCTAGCGGGAGCTACAATGAGCAGTTCTTC
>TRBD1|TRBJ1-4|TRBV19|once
CASSGRDRVTEKLFF
TGTGCCAGTAGTGGCCGGGACAGGGTGACGGAAAAACTGTTTTTT
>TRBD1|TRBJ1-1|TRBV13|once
CASSLGQGEMNTEAFF
TGTGCCAGCAGCCTCGGACAGGGCGAAATGAACACTGAAGCTTTCTTT